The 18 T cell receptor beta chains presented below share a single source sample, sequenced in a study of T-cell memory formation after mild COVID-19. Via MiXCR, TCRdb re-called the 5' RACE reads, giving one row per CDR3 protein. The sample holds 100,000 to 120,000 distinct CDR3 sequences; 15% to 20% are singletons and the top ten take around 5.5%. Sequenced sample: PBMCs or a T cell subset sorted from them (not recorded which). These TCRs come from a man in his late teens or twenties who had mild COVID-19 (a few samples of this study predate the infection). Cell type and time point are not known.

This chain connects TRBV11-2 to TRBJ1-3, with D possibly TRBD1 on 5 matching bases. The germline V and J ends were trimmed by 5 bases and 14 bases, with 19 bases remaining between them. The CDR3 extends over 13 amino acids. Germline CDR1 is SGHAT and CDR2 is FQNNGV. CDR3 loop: CASSKNRDALLYF. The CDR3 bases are TGTGCCAGCAGCAAAAACCGGGACGCACTCTTATATTTT.

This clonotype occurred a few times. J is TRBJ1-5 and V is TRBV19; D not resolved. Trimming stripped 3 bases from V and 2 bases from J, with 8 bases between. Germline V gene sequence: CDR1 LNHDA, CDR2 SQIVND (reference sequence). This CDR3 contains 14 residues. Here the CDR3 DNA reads TGTGCCAGTAGTATTTATCCAGGCAATCAGCCCCAGCATTTT. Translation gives CASSIYPGNQPQHF.

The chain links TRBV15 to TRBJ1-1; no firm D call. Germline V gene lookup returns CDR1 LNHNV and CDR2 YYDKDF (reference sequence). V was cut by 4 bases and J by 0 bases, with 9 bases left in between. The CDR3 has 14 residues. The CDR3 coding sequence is TGTGCCACCAGCAATGGACTGCTGAACACTGAAGCTTTCTTT. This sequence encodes CATSNGLLNTEAFF.

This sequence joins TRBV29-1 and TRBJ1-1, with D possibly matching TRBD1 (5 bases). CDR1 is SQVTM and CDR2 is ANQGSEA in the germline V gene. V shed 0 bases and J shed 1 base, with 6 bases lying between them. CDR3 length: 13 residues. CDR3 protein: CSVEDGGNTEAFF. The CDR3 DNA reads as TGCAGCGTTGAAGACGGGGGGAACACTGAAGCTTTCTTT.

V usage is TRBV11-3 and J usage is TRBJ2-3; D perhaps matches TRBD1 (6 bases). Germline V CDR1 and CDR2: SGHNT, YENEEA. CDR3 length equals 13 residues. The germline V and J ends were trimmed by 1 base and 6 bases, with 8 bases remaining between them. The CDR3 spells CASSLGQGDTQYF. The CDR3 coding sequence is TGTGCCAGCAGCTTAGGCCAGGGGGATACGCAGTATTTT.

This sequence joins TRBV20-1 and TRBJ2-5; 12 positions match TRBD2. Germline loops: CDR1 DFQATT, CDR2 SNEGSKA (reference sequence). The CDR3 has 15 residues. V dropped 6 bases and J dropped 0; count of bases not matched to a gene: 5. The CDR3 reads CSARRLAGDQETQYF. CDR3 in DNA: TGCAGTGCGCGAAGACTAGCGGGGGACCAAGAGACCCAGTACTTC.

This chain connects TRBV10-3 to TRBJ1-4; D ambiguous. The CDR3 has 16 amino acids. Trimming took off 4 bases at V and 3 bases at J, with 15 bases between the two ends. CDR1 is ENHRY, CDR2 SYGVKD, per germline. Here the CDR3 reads CAISGGPGRSNEKLFF. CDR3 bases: TGTGCCATCAGTGGAGGTCCGGGGAGATCTAATGAAAAACTGTTTTTT.

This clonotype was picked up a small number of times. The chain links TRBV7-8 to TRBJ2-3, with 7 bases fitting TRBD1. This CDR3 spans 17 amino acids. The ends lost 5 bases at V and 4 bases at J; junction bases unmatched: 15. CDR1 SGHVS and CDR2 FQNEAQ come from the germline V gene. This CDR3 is CASSPAHRQGGSDTQYF. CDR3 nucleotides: TGTGCCAGCAGCCCCGCCCACCGACAGGGTGGGTCAGATACGCAGTATTTT.

For the CDR3, the DNA is TGTGCCAGCAGATTCGGCGGGGGCAATGAGCAGTTCTTC. This sequence encodes CASRFGGGNEQFF. This chain connects TRBV7-2 to TRBJ2-1; 7 positions match TRBD2. CDR3 length equals 13 residues. The germline V gene encodes CDR1 SGHTA and CDR2 FQGNSA. J gave up 6 bases and V 6 bases, and 5 bases lay outside the gene matches.

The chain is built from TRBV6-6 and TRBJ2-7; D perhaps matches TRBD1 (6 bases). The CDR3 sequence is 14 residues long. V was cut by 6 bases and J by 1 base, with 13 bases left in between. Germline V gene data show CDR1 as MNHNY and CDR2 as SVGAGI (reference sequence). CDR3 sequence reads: CASSTRDTSYEQYV. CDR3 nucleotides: TGTGCCAGCAGCACCCGGGACACATCCTACGAGCAGTACGTC.

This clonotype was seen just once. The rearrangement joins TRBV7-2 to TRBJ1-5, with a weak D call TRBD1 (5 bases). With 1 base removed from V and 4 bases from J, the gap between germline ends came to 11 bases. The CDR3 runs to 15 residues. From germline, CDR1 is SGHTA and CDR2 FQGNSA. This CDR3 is CASSLVSDMNQPQHF. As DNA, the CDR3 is TGTGCCAGCAGCTTAGTATCGGACATGAATCAGCCCCAGCATTTT. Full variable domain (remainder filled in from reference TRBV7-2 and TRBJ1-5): GAGVSQSPSNKVTEKGKDVELRCDPISGHTALYWYRQSLGQGLEFLIYFQGNSAPDKSGLPSDRFSAERTGGSVSTLTIQRTQQEDSAVYLCASSLVSDMNQPQHFGDGTRLSIL.

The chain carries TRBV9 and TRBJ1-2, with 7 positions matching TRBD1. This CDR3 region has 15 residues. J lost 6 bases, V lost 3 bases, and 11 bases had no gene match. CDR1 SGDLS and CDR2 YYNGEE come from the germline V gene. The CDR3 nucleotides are TGTGCCAGCAGCGCCGGGGTAGGGGGCTTTCATGGCTACACCTTC. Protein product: CASSAGVGGFHGYTF.

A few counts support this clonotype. The CDR3 DNA sequence: TGTGCCAGCAGTGATCCCCTGTGGTTCCGAACTAATGAAAAACTGTTTTTT. Translated: CASSDPLWFRTNEKLFF. The chain employs TRBV2 and TRBJ1-4; D is unclear. The CDR3 is 17 amino acids. Germline-derived CDR1 and CDR2 are SNHLY and FYNNEI. Trimming left V 3 bases short and J 1 base short, with 15 bases between.

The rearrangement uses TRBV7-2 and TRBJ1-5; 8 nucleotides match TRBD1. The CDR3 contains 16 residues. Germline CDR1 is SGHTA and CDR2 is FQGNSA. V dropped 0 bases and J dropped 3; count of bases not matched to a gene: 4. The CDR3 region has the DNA TGTGCCAGCAGCTTAGCGGCAGGGGGCAACAATCAGCCCCAGCATTTT. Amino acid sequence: CASSLAAGGNNQPQHF.

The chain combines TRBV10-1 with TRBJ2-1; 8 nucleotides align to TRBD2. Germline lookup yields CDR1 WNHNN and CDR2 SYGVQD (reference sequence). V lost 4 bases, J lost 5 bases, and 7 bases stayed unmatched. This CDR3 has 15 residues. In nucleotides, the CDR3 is TGCGCCAGCAGTGCTCCTCGCGGGGGGAACAATGAGCAGTTCTTC. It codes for CASSAPRGGNNEQFF.

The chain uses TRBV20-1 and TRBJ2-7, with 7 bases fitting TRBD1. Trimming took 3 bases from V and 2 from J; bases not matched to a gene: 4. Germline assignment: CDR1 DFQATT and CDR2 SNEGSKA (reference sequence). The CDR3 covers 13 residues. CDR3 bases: TGCAGTGCTAGTCGGGACAGCGCCTACGAGCAGTACTTC. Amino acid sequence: CSASRDSAYEQYF.

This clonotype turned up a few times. The CDR3, as DNA: TGCAGTGCTAGCAGGAACACTGAAGCTTTCTTT. It encodes CSASRNTEAFF. The chain carries TRBV20-1 and TRBJ1-1; D not resolved. Germline-derived CDR1 and CDR2 are DFQATT and SNEGSKA (reference sequence). Trimming took 3 bases from V and 1 from J, leaving 3 bases between them. The CDR3 covers 11 residues.

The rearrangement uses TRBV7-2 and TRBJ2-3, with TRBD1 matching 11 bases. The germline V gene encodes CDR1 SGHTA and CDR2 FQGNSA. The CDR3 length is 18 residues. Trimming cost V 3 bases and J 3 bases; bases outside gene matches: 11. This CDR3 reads CASSFTLTGTGGTDTQYF. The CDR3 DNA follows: TGTGCCAGCAGCTTCACCCTGACCGGGACAGGGGGGACAGATACGCAGTATTTT.